This TCR beta chain derives from a study of identical twins. Overall study results and limits: Donors were not followed over many years; analysis was cross-sectional. Insertion counts were lower in abundant cord blood beta clonotypes, a trend that memory repertoires did not show. There was more out-of-frame TCR alpha sharing in monozygotic twins than models estimated.

The CDR3 runs 15 residues. Trimming left V 3 bases short and J 4 bases short, with 15 bases between. Germline assignment: CDR1 LNHDA and CDR2 SQIVND (reference sequence). TCRdb re-called the 5' RACE reads with MiXCR, one entry per CDR3 protein. The data contain more than 350,000 distinct CDR3 sequences, approximately 8.7% of them seen just once; the ten biggest clones take up 8% to 9.5%. A remark on this clonotype: Its specificity is unknown.

Healthy Caucasians provided all donations. The sample consisted of naive T cells sorted from blood. The chain carries TRBV19 and TRBJ1-2; D not certain. The sequence was obtained from a woman in her fifties or sixties in good health. The CDR3 region is CASSIFMKASYGYTF. The CDR3 DNA reads TGTGCCAGTAGTATTTTTATGAAGGCGAGCTATGGCTACACCTTC.